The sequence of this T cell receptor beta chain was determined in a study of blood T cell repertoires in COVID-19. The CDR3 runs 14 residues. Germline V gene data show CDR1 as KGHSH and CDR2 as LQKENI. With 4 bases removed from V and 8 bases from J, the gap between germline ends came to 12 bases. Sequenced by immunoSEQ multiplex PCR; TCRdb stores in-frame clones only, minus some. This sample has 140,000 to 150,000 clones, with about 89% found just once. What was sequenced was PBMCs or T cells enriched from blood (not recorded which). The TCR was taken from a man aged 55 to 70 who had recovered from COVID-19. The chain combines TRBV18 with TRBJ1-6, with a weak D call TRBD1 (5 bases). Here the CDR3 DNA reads TGTGCCAGCTCACGGACCCGGACATATTCACCCCTCCACTTT. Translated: CASSRTRTYSPLHF.